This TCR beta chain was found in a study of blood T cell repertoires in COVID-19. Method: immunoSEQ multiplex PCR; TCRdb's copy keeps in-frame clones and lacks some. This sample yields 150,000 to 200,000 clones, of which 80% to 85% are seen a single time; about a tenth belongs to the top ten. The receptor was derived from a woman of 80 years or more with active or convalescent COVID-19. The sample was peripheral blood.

The CDR3 region is CASSLGLSTGELFF. The CDR3 DNA is TGTGCCAGCAGCTTAGGACTATCTACCGGGGAGCTGTTTTTT. V gene TRBV7-3 combines with J gene TRBJ2-2; tentatively, D is TRBD2 (6 bases). The CDR3 totals 14 residues. The V and J ends lost 2 bases and 5 bases respectively, with 9 bases between them. Per germline, CDR1 SGHTA and CDR2 FQGTGA.